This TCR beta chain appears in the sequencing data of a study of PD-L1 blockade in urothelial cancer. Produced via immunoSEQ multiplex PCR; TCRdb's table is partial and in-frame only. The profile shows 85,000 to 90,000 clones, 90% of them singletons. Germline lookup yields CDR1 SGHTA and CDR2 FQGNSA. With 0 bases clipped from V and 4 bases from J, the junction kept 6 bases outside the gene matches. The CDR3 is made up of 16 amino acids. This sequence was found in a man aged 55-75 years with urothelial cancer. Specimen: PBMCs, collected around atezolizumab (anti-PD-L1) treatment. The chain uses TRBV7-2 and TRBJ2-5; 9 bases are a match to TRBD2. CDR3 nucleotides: TGTGCCAGCAGCTTAGCGGCGGGCGGGGGGGGAGAGACCCAGTACTTC. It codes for CASSLAAGGGGETQYF.